This T cell receptor (beta chain) was obtained from a study of blood T cell repertoires in COVID-19. The CDR3 spans 15 residues. Germline CDR1 SGHDT, CDR2 YYEEEE. V lost 0 bases and J lost 4, with 14 bases in between. Original methodology: Reference gene primer amplification gave estimated nucleated cell counts. The protocol was immunoSEQ multiplex PCR, while the TCRdb copy is restricted to in-frame clones and leaves out a portion. D and trimming were read from the DNA, whereas the V and J calls and clone size are those reported in that table. Here the sample spans tens of thousands of clones, around 88% being singletons.

Sequenced: peripheral blood. The sequence came from a man aged 35-49 years with COVID-19, enrolled during active disease. This chain joins TRBV5-6 and TRBJ2-7, with a weak D call TRBD1 (5 bases). The CDR3 is CASSLGGPGKYEQYF. CDR3 sequence (DNA): TGTGCCAGCAGCTTGGGGGGCCCAGGGAAGTACGAGCAGTACTTC. The variable domain in full, completed from reference TRBV5-6 and TRBJ2-7, reads DAGVTQSPTHLIKTRGQQVTLRCSPKSGHDTVSWYQQALGQGPQFIFQYYEEEERQRGNFPDRFSGHQFPNYSSELNVNALLLGDSALYLCASSLGGPGKYEQYFGPGTRLTVT.